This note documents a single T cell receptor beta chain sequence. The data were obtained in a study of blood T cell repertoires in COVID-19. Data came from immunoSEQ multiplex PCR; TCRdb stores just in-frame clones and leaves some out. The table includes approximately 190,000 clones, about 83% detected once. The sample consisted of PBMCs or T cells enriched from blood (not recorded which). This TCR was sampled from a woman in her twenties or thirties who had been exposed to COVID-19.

The CDR3 DNA reads as TGTGCCAGCAGCTTGGCACAGGGGGCAAATACGCAGTATTTT. As protein: CASSLAQGANTQYF. The rearrangement links TRBV5-4 to TRBJ2-3, with TRBD1 matching 9 bases. With 0 bases clipped from V and 7 bases from J, the junction kept 3 bases outside the gene matches. In germline, CDR1 is SGHNT, CDR2 YYREEE (reference sequence). The CDR3 totals 14 residues.